This record covers a single T cell receptor (beta chain). Only a few counts were recorded for this clonotype. Its antigen remains unidentified. Per-nucleotide qualities are absent, and no much larger clonotype sits a single base away. The data originate from a study of response to subunit inactivated influenza vaccine (dated by TCRdb to the late 2010s). Regarding the research as a whole: To follow how T cells responded to a trivalent subunit inactivated influenza vaccine, the researchers relied on deep quantitative profiling of the T cell receptor repertoire. Results the study describes overall, beyond this receptor: The authors proposed that each seasonal influenza vaccination may bring in only a limited number of new T cells.

The CDR3 spans 15 residues, from the cysteine through the phenylalanine. Only the CDR3 DNA stays, 45 bases, in frame from base 1. CDR1 and CDR2 are read off the germline V gene as SGHTA and FQGNSA. V loses 5 bases of germline sequence and J loses 6 bases, and the interval between the two ends is 16 bases. The library was obtained by RT-PCR. Sequencing was carried out with an Illumina HiSeq 2500. TCRdb ran its own pipeline on the public reads, namely fastp trimming at Q25 and MiXCR clone calling, and kept in-frame beta chains. Rows with one shared CDR3 protein collapse into an entry with the most common genes and DNA. Present in this sample are fewer than 800,000 distinct CDR3 sequences, approximately 15% of which were seen just once. Clones ranked in the top ten supply roughly 11% of the sample.

This sample comprised PBMCs from blood, obtained 12 days after vaccination. The origin of this receptor is a man aged 45-60 years who received an inactivated influenza vaccine. Donor details come from another sample of the same person, matched by shared clones. The chain uses TRBV7-2 and TRBJ2-2, with a tentative D gene TRBD1 over 6 matching bases. The CDR3: CASSQRTVSAGELFF. The sequenced DNA is TGTGCCAGCAGCCAGAGGACAGTTTCGGCCGGGGAGCTGTTTTTT.